The rows below give T cell receptor beta chains drawn from one sample of a study of cytomegalovirus exposure and HLA in healthy donors. The assay was immunoSEQ multiplex PCR, and TCRdb's table has in-frame clones only and misses some. The repertoire has over 110,000 clones, approximately 84% of them found once; the top ten carry around a tenth. Sequenced input: PBMCs. Source of these receptors: a woman aged 55-69 years in good health and CMV-seropositive. Both conserved end residues are part of each CDR3. The D gene is left open where the match is weak. Size is stated for part of the rows, as once, few or many counts, or as a class when the clone is expanded.

>17|TRBD2|TRBV7-2|TRBJ2-1|few
CASSFRVAGGLYNEQFF
TGTGCCAGCAGCTTCAGGGTAGCGGGAGGCCTTTACAATGAGCAGTTCTTC
>15|TRBD2|TRBV9|TRBJ2-7|-
CASSVGAGAIYEQYF
TGTGCCAGCAGCGTAGGTGCGGGAGCGATCTACGAGCAGTACTTC
>15|TRBD1|TRBV6-5|TRBJ2-7|-
CASSPRGTGSYEQYF
TGTGCCAGCAGCCCTCGGGGGACAGGGTCCTACGAGCAGTACTTC
>12|-|TRBV6-6|TRBJ1-2|-
CASMGGDYGYTF
TGTGCCAGCATGGGGGGAGACTATGGCTACACCTTC
>15|TRBD2|TRBV5-6|TRBJ2-1|-
CASSRTSGTYNEQFF
TGTGCCAGCAGCCGAACTAGCGGGACCTACAATGAGCAGTTCTTC
>13|-|TRBV5-1|TRBJ1-1|-
CASSLEGQTEAFF
TGCGCCAGCAGCTTGGAGGGGCAGACTGAAGCTTTCTTT
>11|-|TRBV28|TRBJ1-2|once
CASRQGFGYTF
TGTGCCAGCAGACAGGGATTTGGCTACACCTTC
>15|TRBD1|TRBV27|TRBJ1-1|once
CASSPGQVTGTEAFF
TGTGCCAGCAGTCCGGGACAGGTAACAGGGACTGAAGCTTTCTTT
>14|TRBD1|TRBV5-4|TRBJ1-2|-
CASSFGRGNYGYTF
TGTGCCAGCAGCTTTGGCAGGGGGAACTATGGCTACACCTTC
>16|TRBD2|TRBV30|TRBJ2-7|-
CAWSRGLAGGPDEQYF
TGTGCCTGGAGTCGGGGACTAGCGGGAGGGCCCGACGAGCAGTACTTC
>17|TRBD1|TRBV27|TRBJ1-5|-
CASSQHVSTGPNQPQHF
TGTGCCAGCAGTCAGCACGTTTCGACAGGGCCGAATCAGCCCCAGCATTTT
>17|TRBD2|TRBV9|TRBJ2-7|-
CASSVGTSGIKPYEQYF
TGTGCCAGCAGCGTCGGGACTAGCGGGATTAAGCCCTACGAGCAGTACTTC